The rows below give T cell receptor beta chains drawn from one sample of a study of Graves' ophthalmopathy and Graves' hyperthyroidism. TCRdb itself ran the multiplex PCR reads through MiXCR, one entry per CDR3 protein. Among about 370,000 distinct CDR3 sequences listed, around 20% were seen once. Material for sequencing was peripheral blood. These receptors all come from a young woman with Graves' ophthalmopathy. The conserved cysteine and the conserved F or W are not part of the CDR3 here. D genes are given only for firm matches.

J gene,D gene,V gene,CDR3 protein
TRBJ1-1,.,TRBV3-1,ASSRRDTEAF
TRBJ1-3,.,TRBV19,ASTHPRFSGNTIY
TRBJ1-2,TRBD1,TRBV30,AWTGQAINYGYT
TRBJ1-1,.,TRBV9,ASSASGVEAF
TRBJ1-1,.,TRBV28,ASSLSAPEAF
TRBJ2-7,.,TRBV28,ASSATYSGSTEY
TRBJ1-3,.,TRBV7-2,ASSLGPGTGNTIY
TRBJ2-7,.,TRBV15,ATSRGDSYEQY
TRBJ2-6,.,TRBV6-1,ASTTEANVLT
TRBJ1-5,TRBD1,TRBV20-1,SAGQGLNQPQH
TRBJ1-5,TRBD1,TRBV6-2/TRBV6-3,ASPMYRGSCNQPQH
TRBJ1-3,TRBD1,TRBV10-3,AIRTGSGNTIY
TRBJ1-1,.,TRBV28,ASTRRLNTEAF
TRBJ1-5,.,TRBV11-2,ASSLRVGGEANQPQH
TRBJ2-5,TRBD1,TRBV24-1,ATSDPDREETQY
TRBJ1-2,TRBD1,TRBV29-1,SVEGQPDGYT
TRBJ1-6,.,TRBV7-3,ASRGGDSPLH
TRBJ1-1,.,TRBV20-1,SAGRANEMTEAF
TRBJ2-2,TRBD1,TRBV12-3/TRBV12-4,ASSRTGASTGELF
TRBJ2-2,TRBD1,TRBV6-4,ASSGTGDTGELF
TRBJ2-5,.,TRBV28,ASSSGRQETQY
TRBJ2-7,TRBD1,TRBV18,ASSPEDRVGVNEQY
TRBJ1-5,.,TRBV24-1,ATSANPGGGNQPQH
TRBJ1-5,.,TRBV7-2,ASSQEGRPQH
TRBJ2-5,TRBD1,TRBV7-9,ASSWTGGKGETQY
TRBJ2-5,TRBD1,TRBV6-1,ASRDRGTQETQY
TRBJ1-5,.,TRBV2,ASSEGGQISNQPQH
TRBJ2-7,TRBD2,TRBV2,ASSVSGRPTYEQY
TRBJ1-1,.,TRBV20-1,SARDLYTEAF
TRBJ1-1,.,TRBV2,ASIAREGYTEAF
TRBJ1-6,.,TRBV11-3,ASSLVTSLNSPLH
TRBJ2-2,.,TRBV7-8,ASSSPRQGPNTGELF
TRBJ2-3,.,TRBV28,ASSLMDTDTQY
TRBJ2-5,.,TRBV7-8,ASSLRGASAQETQY
TRBJ1-1,.,TRBV20-1,SARGTEAF